This entry features one TCR beta chain sequence. The entry originates in a study of CD8 T cells in Susac syndrome. V shed 2 bases and J shed 4 bases, with 12 bases lying between them. CDR1 is SEHNR, CDR2 FQNEAQ, per germline (reference sequence). The CDR3 length is 15 residues. TCR beta from blood CD8+ and CD4+ T cells was sequenced. The multiple sclerosis control group comprised treatment-naive patients with stable or active relapsing-remitting disease. It was with random hexamers that about 0.45 to 1 ug RNA was reverse transcribed. The method of amplification for TCR beta CDR3 was immunoSEQ multiplex PCR, covering 54 Vbeta and 13 Jbeta. Using its own MiXCR run on the immunoSEQ multiplex PCR reads, TCRdb lists one record per CDR3 protein. The data show 100,000 to 150,000 distinct CDR3 sequences, more than 80% seen once.

The rearrangement joins TRBV7-9 to TRBJ2-1, with a tentative D call TRBD1 (7 bases). Sequences were obtained from CD8+ T cells from PBMCs. The sequence was collected from a human donor with multiple sclerosis. The CDR3 region has the DNA TGTGCCAGCAGCTTAAGACAGGGAGGATACAATGAGCAGTTCTTC. Translation gives CASSLRQGGYNEQFF.